This T cell receptor (beta chain) was sequenced for a study of cytomegalovirus exposure and HLA in healthy donors. CDR1 and CDR2 from the germline V gene are SGHAT and FQNNGV. The CDR3 totals 15 residues. With 4 bases removed from V and 0 bases from J, the gap between germline ends came to 13 bases. Researchers ran the PCR with 60 Vbeta and 13 Jbeta primers. Profiled with immunoSEQ multiplex PCR; TCRdb holds only in-frame clones, not every one. The sample includes approximately 150,000 clones, about 80% of them seen just once. The receptor was isolated from a woman aged 55-70 years in good health and CMV-seropositive. The chain couples TRBV11-2 to TRBJ2-7; TRBD2 might be the D (6 bases). The specimen was PBMCs. The CDR3 DNA reads TGTGCCAGCAGCTCCTTTAGCGGCCCCTCCTACGAGCAGTACTTC. Protein: CASSSFSGPSYEQYF.